These 14 T cell receptor delta chains were sequenced from one sample in a study of γδ T cells in repeated Plasmodium falciparum infection (dated by TCRdb to about 2021). The library was obtained by multiplex PCR. Instrument used: Illumina MiSeq. TCRdb called clones from the public reads with CATT, and repeated DNA sequences were later combined into one row. The sample yields some 50,000 delta-chain clones; about 1.6% were counted once. About 8.6% of the sample is in the top ten clones. For bulk TCR repertoire analysis, Vgamma9/Vdelta2+ and Vdelta2-negative gammadelta T cell populations were flow-sorted out of peripheral blood mononuclear cells. Sequencing input: gamma-delta T cells from blood. The receptors come from a pool of human donors (malaria-infected and uninfected, not separated).

For this clone: TCRdb pairs this DNA with a much larger clone's protein that differs at residue 9, likely a read error; the protein shown was translated from the DNA. This sequence joins TRDV1 and TRDJ1; 8 bases map to TRDD2. Germline matching of the DNA provided the J gene here, since TCRdb leaves it blank. The germline CDR1 and CDR2 sequences are TSWWSYY and QGS. Unmatched junction bases numbered 22, after V lost 4 bases and J lost 0 bases. The CDR3 is 21 residues long. Here the CDR3 reads CALGGLPTSNSGRRYTDKLIF. The CDR3 DNA follows: TGTGCTCTTGGGGGGCTTCCTACGAGCAACTCCGGGCGTCGTTACACCGATAAACTCATCTTT.

This clone has at least ten counts. This may come from a read error, since a much larger clone is one base off. The V gene reported is TRDV2; the J gene is uncalled; the table's D call of TRDD3 was not tested on the DNA. The CDR3 totals 21 residues. From germline, CDR1 is GEAIGNYY and CDR2 EKD. The CDR3 reads CACDTDNWGIRVLPITTPRIF. The CDR3 DNA reads as TGTGCCTGTGACACCGACAACTGGGGGATACGCGTCTTACCAATCACAACCCCTCGGATCTTT.

This clone was seen a handful of times. This sequence is one base from a far larger clone and is likely a read error. This sample also contains other DNA sequences that code for the same CDR3. The chain combines TRDV3 with TRDJ1; 9 bases agree with TRDD3. Germline CDR1 and CDR2: TVYSNPD and GDNSRS (reference sequence). V lost 2 bases, J lost 0 bases, and 22 bases stayed unmatched. CDR3 length: 20 residues. This CDR3 reads CAFYVHSYLYWGTYTDKLIF. The CDR3 DNA sequence: TGTGCCTTTTATGTTCATTCCTACCTGTACTGGGGGACATACACCGATAAACTCATCTTT.

This clone occurred a few times. A far larger clone is off by one base, so a read error is likely. Distinct nucleotide sequences in the sample also encode this CDR3. The chain links TRDV1 to TRDJ1; TRDD3 aligns across 10 bases. The CDR3 has 21 amino acids. The germline V gene has CDR1 TSWWSYY and CDR2 QGS. CDR3 region: CALGEKRRCSGGYEGTYKLIF. Here the CDR3 DNA reads TGTGCTCTCGGGGAAAAACGGCGTTGTTCTGGGGGATATGAAGGAACTTATAAACTCATCTTT.

Of note for this clone: TCRdb pairs this DNA with a much larger clone's protein that differs at residue 5, likely a read error; the protein shown was translated from the DNA. V usage is TRDV2 and J usage is TRDJ1; the D gene is possibly TRDD3 (6 bases). The J gene, missing from TCRdb, was assigned here through DNA to germline matching. With 3 bases removed from V and 7 bases from J, the gap between germline ends came to 20 bases. Germline-derived CDR1 and CDR2 are GEAIGNYY and EKD. CDR3 length equals 15 residues. The CDR3 loop is CACDAWGNSNAKLIF. The CDR3 DNA sequence: TGTGCCTGTGACGCCTGGGGTAACTCGAACGCTAAACTCATCTTT.

This clone is deemed medium-sized (0.01 to 0.1%). Additional DNA sequences in this sample encode the identical CDR3. V gene TRDV1 combines with J gene TRDJ1; no firm D call. Trimming removed 3 bases from V and 0 bases from J, with 8 bases in between. The CDR3 spans 14 residues. CDR1 is TSWWSYY and CDR2 is QGS in the germline V gene. CDR3 nucleotides: TGTGCTCTTGGGGAGATAGAGTACACCGATAAACTCATCTTT. Translated: CALGEIEYTDKLIF.

This clone turned up a few times. TCRdb records a much larger clone's protein for this DNA, with a difference at residue 5 that likely arises from a read error; the protein given is the translation of the DNA. V usage is TRDV1 and J usage is TRDJ1, with TRDD3 matching 11 bases. Here the J gene came from matching the DNA to germline, since TCRdb omits it. The CDR3 has 15 amino acids. J was trimmed by 9 bases and V by 4 bases; bases with no gene match: 10. Germline V gene data show CDR1 as TSWWSYY and CDR2 as QGS. The CDR3 sequence is CALGAPGGYWAELIF. In DNA form, the CDR3 reads TGTGCTCTTGGGGCGCCTGGGGGATACTGGGCGGAACTCATCTTT.

About this clone: A much larger clone lies one base from this, so it may be a read error. This chain connects TRDV1 to TRDJ2; 10 nucleotides align to TRDD3. The germline V gene has CDR1 TSWWSYY and CDR2 QGS. This CDR3 has 19 residues. CDR3 amino acids: CALGEPSPGWGIWTEQLFF. CDR3 sequence (DNA): TGTGCTCTTGGGGAACCCTCTCCGGGCTGGGGGATATGGACAGAACAACTCTTCTTT.

This clone was counted ten times or more. TCRdb's entry gives the protein of a much larger clone, which mismatches this DNA's translation at residue 11, likely from a read error; the protein reported here is translated from the DNA. This chain uses TRDV2 with TRDJ1; 8 bases map to TRDD3. The CDR3 contains 16 residues. The junction had 12 bases not matched to a gene; V was cut back by 3 bases and J by 4 bases. Germline CDR1 is GEAIGNYY and CDR2 is EKD. The CDR3 DNA reads as TGTGCCTGTGACTCCTTATACTGGGGGCCCGTCGATAAACTCATCTTT. This codes for CACDSLYWGPVDKLIF.

Remarks on this clone: A read error is likely here: a far larger clone is one base away. The V gene is TRDV2, the J gene TRDJ1, with 11 nucleotides matching TRDD3. As TCRdb names no J gene, one was assigned here on the basis of a DNA match to germline. The CDR3 spans 15 residues. The germline V gene encodes CDR1 GEAIGNYY and CDR2 EKD. The CDR3, as DNA: TGCGCCTGTGACTCTGTACTGGGGGATAGGAGCGAACTCATCTTT. This encodes CACDSVLGDRSELIF.

This clone came up a few times. A far larger clone is only one base removed, so a read error is likely. Other nucleotide sequences from this sample produce the same CDR3. This chain links TRDV1 with TRDJ1, with D possibly matching TRDD2 (5 bases). The CDR3 spans 18 residues. The germline V gene encodes CDR1 TSWWSYY and CDR2 QGS. The CDR3 here is CALGKPIPPRVPLDKLIF. DNA of the CDR3: TGTGCCCTTGGGAAGCCCATTCCTCCGCGGGTGCCTCTCGATAAACTCATCTTT.

For this clone: With a far larger clone one base away, a read error is the likely cause. The sample contains more than one DNA sequence encoding this CDR3. V usage is TRDV1 and J usage is TRDJ1, with D possibly called TRDD2 or TRDD3 (9 bases each). Trimming shortened V by 5 bases and J by 0 bases, and 40 bases separated the two germline ends. This CDR3 region has 24 residues. CDR1 is TSWWSYY and CDR2 is QGS in the germline V gene. The CDR3 coding sequence is TGTGCTCTTGGGAACCAGGCCTTCCTACTCCCCGGGGGATACCGGTTTCAGAACACCGATAAACTCATCTTT. It yields the protein CALGNQAFLLPGGYRFQNTDKLIF.

As for this clone: The likely explanation is a read error, given a far larger clone one base away. The same CDR3 arises from other DNA sequences in this sample as well. The gene calls are TRDV1 and TRDJ1; 8 nucleotides agree with TRDD3. TCRdb offers no J gene call, so here the DNA was matched to germline to obtain one. The CDR3 has 15 residues. In germline, CDR1 is TSWWSYY, CDR2 QGS. V shed 9 bases and J 5 bases; nucleotides not matched to a gene: 14. The CDR3 reads CALGTNGIRGDKLIF. CDR3 coding DNA: TGTGCTCTCGGGACTAACGGGATACGGGGTGATAAACTCATCTTT.

This clone was seen ten or more times. This likely came from a read error, as a far larger clone is one base away. Other DNA sequences in the same sample also yield this CDR3. J is TRDJ1 and V is TRDV3; possible D gene TRDD2, 9 bases. Trimming left V 0 bases short and J 1 base short, with 33 bases between. This CDR3 contains 21 residues. CDR1 and CDR2 (germline): TVYSNPD, GDNSRS (reference sequence). The CDR3 DNA follows: TGTGCCTTTAGTGAGCCTTCCTACTTGCTGGGGGACCCCCCTATCACCGATAAACTCATCTTT. Protein sequence: CAFSEPSYLLGDPPITDKLIF.